The entry that follows covers one T cell receptor (beta chain) sequence. Per the study methods: How many nucleated cells were present was estimated from reference gene primer amplification. Measured with immunoSEQ multiplex PCR; TCRdb has only the in-frame clones, and not every one. That table supplies the V and J calls and clone size; D and trimming were determined from the DNA. The sample includes 300,000 to 350,000 clones, around 90% of them seen just once. This sample was taken from a study of blood T cell repertoires in COVID-19. Background on the study: T cells, B-cell-depleted T cells, or PBMCs supplied cDNA or gDNA.

The germline V gene encodes CDR1 LGHDT and CDR2 YNNKEL (reference sequence). V gave up 3 bases and J gave up 4 bases, with 4 bases separating them. This CDR3 has 12 amino acids. V gene TRBV3-1 (or the pseudogene TRBV3-2) combines with J gene TRBJ1-5; D is undetermined. The source is a man between 18 and 29 years old with active or convalescent COVID-19. Source material: peripheral blood. DNA for the CDR3: TGTGCCAGCAGCCACCTGAATCAGCCCCAGCATTTT. Protein: CASSHLNQPQHF.